The T cell receptor (beta chain) described here comes from a study of Tregs in tolerant kidney transplant recipients. With regard to this clone: Its antigen is currently unknown.

Libraries were prepared by immunoSEQ multiplex PCR; TCRdb keeps only in-frame clonotypes and omits some of them. Found here are about 240,000 clones, around 81% of them singletons; the top ten hold 0.55% to 0.65%. Unstimulated regulatory T cells (CD4+CD25+CD127-), CD4+CD25- non-regulatory cells, CD4 and CD8 cells were FACS-sorted from thawed PBMCs. Overall study results and limits: Tregs expanded with activated donor B cells seemed most donor-specific.

This TCR was recovered from a human donor in good health. Sequencing was carried out using CD4+ T cells from blood.

CDR3 amino acids: CASSAFLGYEQYF. CDR3 coding DNA: TGTGCCAGCAGTGCCTTCCTGGGGTACGAGCAGTACTTC. This sequence joins TRBV6-5 and TRBJ2-7; D is unclear. The germline V gene encodes CDR1 MNHEY and CDR2 SVGAGI. This CDR3 spans 13 amino acids. Trimming pared 5 bases from V and 4 bases from J, leaving 12 bases between.